The 6 T cell receptor beta chains given below trace back to one sample, sequenced in a study of blood T cells in healthy people across ages. Through a sample-barcoded 5' primer and a J-beta primer mix, a second PCR was run for about 6 to 11 cycles. From the 5' RACE reads, TCRdb called clonotypes with MiXCR, one entry per CDR3 protein. This table has about 970,000 distinct CDR3 sequences, about 53% appearing once. Sequencing was carried out using blood. The receptors come from a woman in her sixties or seventies in good health.

The V call is TRBV28, the J call TRBJ2-4, with TRBD1 identical over 8 bases. Germline CDR1 and CDR2: MDHEN and SYDVKM. The CDR3 totals 16 residues. With 5 bases clipped from V and 7 bases from J, the junction kept 13 bases outside the gene matches. The CDR3 loop is CASSLIQGAKTNIQYF. The CDR3 DNA reads as TGTGCCAGCAGTCTCATTCAGGGGGCTAAGACGAACATTCAGTACTTC.

The gene calls are TRBV6-1 and TRBJ2-3, with TRBD2 identical over 10 bases. The CDR3 totals 18 residues. V was clipped by 0 bases and J by 3 bases; unmatched bases: 9. Germline-derived CDR1 and CDR2 are MNHNS and SASEGT. CDR3 sequence: CASSEASGRAARTDTQYF. CDR3 DNA: TGTGCCAGCAGTGAAGCCAGCGGGAGGGCTGCTAGGACAGATACGCAGTATTTT.

The rearrangement links TRBV29-1 to TRBJ2-7; maybe TRBD2 (5 bases). V was shortened by 6 bases and J by 3 bases, with 15 bases between the two germline ends. The CDR3 is 13 residues long. Germline-derived CDR1 and CDR2 are SQVTM and ANQGSEA. The CDR3 is CSVILRGSYEQYF. The CDR3 DNA reads TGCAGCGTCATCCTCCGGGGAAGCTACGAGCAGTACTTC.

V usage is TRBV5-1 and J usage is TRBJ2-4; 13 nucleotides line up with TRBD2. The germline V gene encodes CDR1 SGHRS and CDR2 YFSETQ. The CDR3 spans 17 residues. V shed 3 bases and J 3 bases; nucleotides not matched to a gene: 6. CDR3 residues: CASSWTSGSPGKNIQYF. DNA for the CDR3: TGCGCCAGCAGCTGGACTAGCGGGAGTCCTGGCAAAAACATTCAGTACTTC.

The rearrangement links TRBV7-3 to TRBJ2-2, with 7 bases lining up with TRBD2. V lost 6 bases to trimming and J lost 7 bases; unmatched junction nucleotides: 8. CDR3 size: 14 residues. CDR1 SGHTA and CDR2 FQGTGA come from the germline V gene. The CDR3: CASRGTLAVGELFF. Here the CDR3 DNA reads TGTGCCAGCAGGGGGACGCTAGCGGTCGGGGAGCTGTTTTTT.

The chain couples TRBV28 to TRBJ1-4; D gene unclear. V shed 3 bases and J shed 7 bases, with 24 bases lying between them. The CDR3 length is 18 residues. Germline CDR1 MDHEN, CDR2 SYDVKM. CDR3: CASSFAPGLSPRGEKLFF. CDR3 bases: TGTGCCAGCAGTTTCGCCCCAGGACTCTCGCCCAGAGGTGAAAAACTGTTTTTT.